One sample yielded the 11 T cell receptor beta chains listed below, sequenced in a study of T cells after posttransplantation cyclophosphamide. A marrow graft followed busulfan-fludarabine conditioning, with cyclophosphamide on days +3 and +4. Clones were read by immunoSEQ multiplex PCR, and TCRdb kept only the in-frame ones, dropping some. The table lists some 9,700 clones, about four fifths of them singletons. Sequences were derived from PBMCs, sampled approximately 2,000 days after a stem cell transplant with posttransplant cyclophosphamide. These receptors all come from a female patient between 35 and 55 years old who received an allogeneic stem cell transplant from a related donor, was CMV-positive, and had no GVHD. A subset of T cells may come from the graft donor.

J is TRBJ2-1 and V is TRBV6-4, with TRBD2 as a possible D gene (5 bases). The CDR3 covers 15 residues. Trimming shortened V by 5 bases and J by 0 bases, and 11 bases separated the two germline ends. Looked up from germline, CDR1 is MRHNA and CDR2 is SNTAGT. The CDR3 protein is CASSLSADSYNEQFF. In nucleotides, the CDR3 is TGTGCCAGCAGTCTCTCAGCGGACTCCTACAATGAGCAGTTCTTC.

This chain joins TRBV5-1 and TRBJ1-1, with D possibly matching TRBD1 (5 bases). Germline V gene lookup returns CDR1 SGHRS and CDR2 YFSETQ. Trimming left V 3 bases short and J 5 bases short, with 14 bases between. The CDR3 is made up of 14 amino acids. The CDR3 DNA follows: TGCGCCAGCAGCTGGGGGGTTCATGGGACTGAAGCTTTCTTT. This encodes CASSWGVHGTEAFF.

The gene calls are TRBV5-6 and TRBJ1-5; D remains ambiguous. The V gene lost 2 bases and the J gene lost 4 bases, with 7 bases spanning the gap. Germline-derived CDR1 and CDR2 are SGHDT and YYEEEE. CDR3 size: 13 residues. CDR3: CASSFQVNQPQHF. The CDR3 DNA reads as TGTGCCAGCAGCTTTCAGGTTAATCAGCCCCAGCATTTT.

This clone was found once. This sequence joins TRBV5-6 and TRBJ1-5, with 7 bases fitting TRBD1. Trimming cost V 4 bases and J 5 bases; bases outside gene matches: 6. This CDR3 region has 14 residues. Looked up from germline, CDR1 is SGHDT and CDR2 is YYEEEE. DNA of the CDR3: TGTGCCAGCAGCCGACAGGGCGGATATCAGCCCCAGCATTTT. Translating it yields CASSRQGGYQPQHF. Supplemented by reference TRBV5-6 and TRBJ1-5, the full variable domain reads DAGVTQSPTHLIKTRGQQVTLRCSPKSGHDTVSWYQQALGQGPQFIFQYYEEEERQRGNFPDRFSGHQFPNYSSELNVNALLLGDSALYLCASSRQGGYQPQHFGDGTRLSIL.

This chain joins TRBV4-2 and TRBJ2-2; D may be TRBD2 (7 bases). V was pared by 0 bases and J by 4 bases, with 15 bases between. Germline CDR1 LGHNA, CDR2 YNFKEQ. The CDR3 runs to 17 residues. CDR3 bases: TGTGCCAGCAGCCAAGATAGTGCGGGGGCCCGCACCGGGGAGCTGTTTTTT. This translates into CASSQDSAGARTGELFF.

The V gene is TRBV6-5, the J gene TRBJ1-4, with a possible D match to TRBD1 (5 bases). Between the trimmed V and J ends, which lost 6 bases and 4 bases, there was a span of 12 bases. Germline assignment: CDR1 MNHEY and CDR2 SVGAGI. CDR3 length: 14 amino acids. CDR3 amino acids: CASSPGHLNEKLFF. The CDR3 nucleotides read TGTGCCAGCAGCCCCGGACATCTTAATGAAAAACTGTTTTTT.

The V gene is TRBV13, the J gene TRBJ2-7; no clear D. Per the germline V gene, CDR1 is PRHDT and CDR2 is FYEKMQ (reference sequence). Trimming shortened V by 5 bases and J by 3 bases, and 11 bases separated the two germline ends. The CDR3 contains 13 residues. CDR3 residues: CASSLGRDYEQYF. CDR3 DNA sequence: TGTGCCAGCAGCCTGGGCCGTGACTACGAGCAGTACTTC.

The count of this clone is one. This chain joins TRBV5-1 and TRBJ1-1; D remains ambiguous. Trimming stripped 0 bases from V and 5 bases from J, with 20 bases between. The CDR3 length is 17 residues. CDR1 SGHRS and CDR2 YFSETQ come from the germline V gene. The DNA for the CDR3 is TGCGCCAGCAGCTTGGGAGGTTGGCGACACGCGGGGACTGAAGCTTTCTTT. This codes for CASSLGGWRHAGTEAFF. Full variable domain (rest looked up from reference TRBV5-1 and TRBJ1-1): KAGVTQTPRYLIKTRGQQVTLSCSPISGHRSVSWYQQTPGQGLQFLFEYFSETQRNKGNFPGRFSGRQFSNSRSEMNVSTLELGDSALYLCASSLGGWRHAGTEAFFGQGTRLTVV.

J is TRBJ1-1 and V is TRBV5-8; D uncertain. The germline V and J ends were trimmed by 0 bases and 11 bases, with 14 bases remaining between them. The germline V gene has CDR1 SGHTS and CDR2 YDEGEE. This CDR3 contains 13 residues. CDR3 DNA sequence: TGTGCCAGCAGCTTGGCCGTCAGCGAGGAGGCTTTCTTT. This codes for CASSLAVSEEAFF.

The chain joins TRBV10-1 to TRBJ1-1, with D perhaps matching TRBD1 (5 bases). CDR1 and CDR2 from the germline V gene are WNHNN and SYGVQD (reference sequence). Trimming pared 6 bases from V and 6 bases from J, leaving 17 bases between. This CDR3 spans 14 amino acids. The CDR3 DNA sequence: TGCGCCAGCAGCCCGGGGGTTTTAAGCGCTGAAGCTTTCTTT. Its protein product is CASSPGVLSAEAFF.

This chain connects TRBV5-6 to TRBJ1-2, with D unresolved. Per the germline V gene, CDR1 is SGHDT and CDR2 is YYEEEE. The CDR3 extends over 15 amino acids. Trimming shortened V by 3 bases and J by 8 bases, and 20 bases separated the two germline ends. The CDR3 sequence is CASSSRTPLAEGYTF. CDR3 coding DNA: TGTGCCAGCAGCTCAAGAACGCCCCTGGCGGAAGGCTACACCTTC.